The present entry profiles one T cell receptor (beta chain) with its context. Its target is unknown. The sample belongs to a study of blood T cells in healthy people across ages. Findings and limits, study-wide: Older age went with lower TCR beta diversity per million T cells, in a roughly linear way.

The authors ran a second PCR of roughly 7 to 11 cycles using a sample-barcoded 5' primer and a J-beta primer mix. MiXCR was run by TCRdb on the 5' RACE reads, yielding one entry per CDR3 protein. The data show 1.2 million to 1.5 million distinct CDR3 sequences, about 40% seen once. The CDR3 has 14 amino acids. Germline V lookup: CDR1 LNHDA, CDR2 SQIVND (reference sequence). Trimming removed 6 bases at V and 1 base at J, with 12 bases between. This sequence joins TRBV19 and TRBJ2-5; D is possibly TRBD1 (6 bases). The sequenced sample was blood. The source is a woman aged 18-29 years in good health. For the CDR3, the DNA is TGTGCCAGTAGCAAGGACAGCCTCCAAGAGACCCAGTACTTC. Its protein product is CASSKDSLQETQYF.